This T cell receptor beta chain was retrieved from a study of identical twins. TCRdb re-called the 5' RACE reads with MiXCR, one entry per CDR3 protein. The sample has 410,000 or so distinct CDR3 sequences, approximately 17% seen once. Study findings and constraints: The authors drew conclusions from cross-sectional statistical analysis rather than following the same donors. High-abundance cord blood beta clonotypes had fewer insertions; memory repertoires showed none.

Note on this clonotype: The antigen is undetermined.

The CDR3 spans 15 residues. The germline V gene encodes CDR1 LGHNA and CDR2 YSLEER. Trimming pared 4 bases from V and 0 bases from J, leaving 10 bases between. Sequencing used naive T cells sorted from blood. The TCR sequence derives from a man aged 50 to 60 in good health. The rearrangement uses TRBV4-3 and TRBJ1-5; no reliable D call. The CDR3 here is CASSPSVYSNQPQHF. DNA for the CDR3: TGCGCCAGCAGCCCCTCAGTTTATAGCAATCAGCCCCAGCATTTT.